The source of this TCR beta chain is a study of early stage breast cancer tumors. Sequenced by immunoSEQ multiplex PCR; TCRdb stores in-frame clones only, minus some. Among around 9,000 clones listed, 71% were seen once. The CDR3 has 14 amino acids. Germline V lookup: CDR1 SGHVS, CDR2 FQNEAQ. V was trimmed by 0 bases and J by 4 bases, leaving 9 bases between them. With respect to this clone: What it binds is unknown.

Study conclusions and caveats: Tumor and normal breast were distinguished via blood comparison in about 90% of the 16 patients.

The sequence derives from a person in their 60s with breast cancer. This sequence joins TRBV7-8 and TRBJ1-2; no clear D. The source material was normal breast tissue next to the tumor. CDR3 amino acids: CASSLARSFYGYTF. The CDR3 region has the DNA TGTGCCAGCAGCTTAGCTCGTTCTTTCTATGGCTACACCTTC.